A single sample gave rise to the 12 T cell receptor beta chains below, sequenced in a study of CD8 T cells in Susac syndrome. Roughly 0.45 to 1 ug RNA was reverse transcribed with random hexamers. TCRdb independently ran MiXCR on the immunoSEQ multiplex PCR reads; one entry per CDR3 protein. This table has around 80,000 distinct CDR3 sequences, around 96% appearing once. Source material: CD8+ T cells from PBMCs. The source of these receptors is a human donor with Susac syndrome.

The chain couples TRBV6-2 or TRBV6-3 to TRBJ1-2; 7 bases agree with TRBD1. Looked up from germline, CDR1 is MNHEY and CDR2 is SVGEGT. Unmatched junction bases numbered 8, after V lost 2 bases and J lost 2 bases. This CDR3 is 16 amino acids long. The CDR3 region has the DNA TGTGCCAGCAGTTACCTGATGACAGGGCCGAACTATGGCTACACCTTC. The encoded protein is CASSYLMTGPNYGYTF.

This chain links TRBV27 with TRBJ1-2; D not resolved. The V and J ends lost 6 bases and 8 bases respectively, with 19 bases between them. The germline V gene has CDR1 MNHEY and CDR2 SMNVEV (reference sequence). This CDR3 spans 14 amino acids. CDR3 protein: CASSVTGTFRGYTF. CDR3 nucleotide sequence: TGTGCCAGCAGCGTGACCGGCACCTTCCGAGGCTACACCTTC.

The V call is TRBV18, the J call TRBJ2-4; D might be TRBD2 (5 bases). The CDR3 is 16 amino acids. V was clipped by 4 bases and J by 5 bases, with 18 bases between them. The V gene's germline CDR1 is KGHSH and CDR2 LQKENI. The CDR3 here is CASSQSGDVIENIQYF. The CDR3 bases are TGTGCCAGCTCACAGTCCGGGGATGTGATTGAAAACATTCAGTACTTC.

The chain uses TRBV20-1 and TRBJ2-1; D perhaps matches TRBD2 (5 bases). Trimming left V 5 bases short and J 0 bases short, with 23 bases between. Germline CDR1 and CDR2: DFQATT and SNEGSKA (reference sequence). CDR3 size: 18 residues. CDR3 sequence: CSALWTDIGTSSYNEQFF. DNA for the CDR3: TGCAGTGCTCTCTGGACTGATATAGGTACGAGCTCCTACAATGAGCAGTTCTTC.

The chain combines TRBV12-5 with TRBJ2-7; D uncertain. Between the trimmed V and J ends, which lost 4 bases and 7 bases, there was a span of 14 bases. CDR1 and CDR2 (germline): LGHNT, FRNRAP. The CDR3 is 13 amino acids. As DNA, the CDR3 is TGTGCTAGTGGTTACGCGGAAACCGGGGAGCAGTACTTC. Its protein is CASGYAETGEQYF.

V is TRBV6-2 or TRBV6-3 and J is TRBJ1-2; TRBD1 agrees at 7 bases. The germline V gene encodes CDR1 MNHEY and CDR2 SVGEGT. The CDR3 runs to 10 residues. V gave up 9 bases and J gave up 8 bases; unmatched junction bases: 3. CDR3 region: CARGGHGYTF. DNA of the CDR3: TGTGCCAGAGGGGGCCACGGCTACACCTTC.

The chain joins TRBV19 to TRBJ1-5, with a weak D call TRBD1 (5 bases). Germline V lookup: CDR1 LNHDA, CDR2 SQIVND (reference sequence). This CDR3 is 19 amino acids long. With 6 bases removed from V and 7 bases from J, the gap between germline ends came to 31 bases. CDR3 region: CASSRLRDARPSARQPQHF. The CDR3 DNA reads TGTGCCAGTAGCCGACTGAGGGACGCACGACCATCCGCAAGGCAGCCCCAGCATTTT.

The DNA for the CDR3 is TGTGCCAGCAGTTACTCGACAAGCTCCTACGAGCAGTACGTC. It encodes CASSYSTSSYEQYV. The chain couples TRBV6-2 or TRBV6-3 to TRBJ2-7, with D unclear. Trimming removed 0 bases from V and 0 bases from J, with 6 bases in between. The CDR3 is made up of 14 amino acids. Germline values: CDR1 MNHEY, CDR2 SVGEGT.

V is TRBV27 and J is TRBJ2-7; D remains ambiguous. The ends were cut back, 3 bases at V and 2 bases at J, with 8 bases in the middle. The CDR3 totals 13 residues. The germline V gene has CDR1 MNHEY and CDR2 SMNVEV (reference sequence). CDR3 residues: CASSFRHTYEQYF. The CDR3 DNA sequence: TGTGCCAGCAGTTTCAGACATACCTACGAGCAGTACTTC.

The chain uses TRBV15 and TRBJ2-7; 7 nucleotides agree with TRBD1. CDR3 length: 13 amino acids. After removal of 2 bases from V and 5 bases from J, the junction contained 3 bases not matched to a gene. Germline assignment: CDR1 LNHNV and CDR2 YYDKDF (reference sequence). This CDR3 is CATSRSTGDEQYF. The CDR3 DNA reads TGTGCCACCAGCAGATCTACAGGGGACGAGCAGTACTTC.

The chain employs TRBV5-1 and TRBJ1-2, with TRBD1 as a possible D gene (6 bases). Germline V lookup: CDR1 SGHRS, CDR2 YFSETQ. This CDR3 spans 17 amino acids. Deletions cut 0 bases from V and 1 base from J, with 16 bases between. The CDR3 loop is CASSLVPRGRYNYGYTF. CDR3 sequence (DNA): TGCGCCAGCAGCTTGGTCCCCAGGGGCAGGTATAACTATGGCTACACCTTC. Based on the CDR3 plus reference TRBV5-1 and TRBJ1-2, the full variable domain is KAGVTQTPRYLIKTRGQQVTLSCSPISGHRSVSWYQQTPGQGLQFLFEYFSETQRNKGNFPGRFSGRQFSNSRSEMNVSTLELGDSALYLCASSLVPRGRYNYGYTFGSGTRLTVV.

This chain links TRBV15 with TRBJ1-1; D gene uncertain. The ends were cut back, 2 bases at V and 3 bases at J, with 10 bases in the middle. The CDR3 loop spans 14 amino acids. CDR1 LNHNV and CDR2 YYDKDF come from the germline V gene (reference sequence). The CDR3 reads CATSRIAADTEAFF. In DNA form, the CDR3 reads TGTGCCACCAGCAGAATCGCAGCCGACACTGAAGCTTTCTTT. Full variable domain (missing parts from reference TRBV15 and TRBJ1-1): DAMVIQNPRYQVTQFGKPVTLSCSQTLNHNVMYWYQQKSSQAPKLLFHYYDKDFNNEADTPDNFQSRRPNTSFCFLDIRSPGLGDTAMYLCATSRIAADTEAFFGQGTRLTVV.